Listed here are 12 T cell receptor beta chains from one sample, sequenced in a study of CD8 T cells in Susac syndrome (dated by TCRdb to about 2019). Library creation used the immunoSEQ multiplex PCR assay. RNA was extracted with the RNeasy kit and roughly 0.5 to 1 ug was reverse transcribed using random hexamers. TCRdb trimmed the raw reads at Q25, called clones with MiXCR and kept productive beta chains. Rows are unified per CDR3 protein, each entry keeping the most common DNA and genes. For this sample there are 150,000 or so distinct CDR3 sequences; about 95% appear just once. The ten biggest clones cover more than 0.11% of the sample. The sample consisted of CD4+ T cells from PBMCs. The origin of the receptors is a human donor with Susac syndrome.

The chain couples TRBV4-1 to TRBJ2-1, with D perhaps matching TRBD1 or TRBD2 (5 bases each). The germline V gene has CDR1 MGHRA and CDR2 YSYEKL. The CDR3 spans 15 residues. V lost 4 bases, J lost 6 bases, and 16 bases lay in between. CDR3 residues: CASSPLWGSVNEQFF. The CDR3 DNA is TGCGCCAGCAGCCCCTTATGGGGGAGTGTCAATGAGCAGTTCTTC.

The V call is TRBV7-9, the J call TRBJ1-5, with D possibly being TRBD1 (5 bases). The germline V and J ends were trimmed by 0 bases and 0 bases, with 12 bases remaining between them. The CDR3 loop spans 17 amino acids. Germline loops: CDR1 SEHNR, CDR2 FQNEAQ (reference sequence). This CDR3 reads CASSLASGEFSNQPQHF. The DNA of the CDR3 is TGTGCCAGCAGCTTAGCGTCGGGGGAATTTAGCAATCAGCCCCAGCATTTT.

V gene TRBV29-1 combines with J gene TRBJ1-1, with a possible D match to TRBD1 (6 bases). CDR3 length: 15 amino acids. Between the trimmed V and J ends, which lost 4 bases and 0 bases, there was a span of 15 bases. Germline loops: CDR1 SQVTM, CDR2 ANQGSEA. CDR3: CSVGGQGTMNTEAFF. The CDR3 region has the DNA TGCAGCGTTGGGGGGCAGGGGACCATGAACACTGAAGCTTTCTTT.

This chain uses TRBV7-2 with TRBJ2-7, with 11 bases fitting TRBD2. The germline V gene encodes CDR1 SGHTA and CDR2 FQGNSA. The CDR3 totals 14 residues. V was pared by 6 bases and J by 2 bases, with 3 bases of the junction left unmatched. CDR3 DNA: TGTGCCAGCAGTGGGACTAGCGGTCCCTACGAGCAGTACTTC. Encoded protein: CASSGTSGPYEQYF.

This clonotype was detected only a few times. The chain has TRBV18 and TRBJ2-7; 8 bases are a match to TRBD1. The CDR3 extends over 14 amino acids. The V segment lost 3 bases and the J segment 1 base; nucleotides outside the gene matches: 2. The germline V gene encodes CDR1 KGHSH and CDR2 LQKENI. This chain's CDR3 is CASSPQGASYEQYF. The CDR3 nucleotides are TGTGCCAGCTCACCCCAGGGGGCGTCCTACGAGCAGTACTTC.

The chain couples TRBV18 to TRBJ2-5, with D unresolved. The J call may be mistaken, given a closer DNA end match to TRBJ2-7. Looked up from germline, CDR1 is KGHSH and CDR2 is LQKENI. The CDR3 extends over 12 amino acids. In nucleotides, the CDR3 is TGTGCCAGCTCACCATTTCCGGGCGAGCAGTACTTC. Translated: CASSPFPGEQYF.

The J gene is TRBJ2-6, the V gene TRBV12-3 or TRBV12-4; 10 bases align to TRBD1. The junction had 5 bases not matched to a gene; V was cut back by 7 bases and J by 2 bases. The CDR3 is 16 residues long. Written as DNA, the CDR3 is TGTGCCAGCACCCGGACAGGGGGGGCTGGGGCCAACGTCCTGACTTTC. Translation: CASTRTGGAGANVLTF.

DNA for the CDR3: TGTGCCTGGGGCAGGGGGTCCTACAATCAGCCCCAGCATTTT. Encoded protein: CAWGRGSYNQPQHF. This chain links TRBV30 with TRBJ1-5, with 7 bases matching TRBD1. The CDR3 is made up of 14 amino acids. Germline CDR1 and CDR2: GTSNPN and SVGIG (reference sequence). The J segment lost 3 bases and the V segment lost 5 bases, leaving 7 bases of the junction unmatched. Full variable domain (outside the CDR3, taken from reference TRBV30 and TRBJ1-5): SQTIHQWPATLVQPVGSPLSLECTVEGTSNPNLYWYRQAAGRGLQLLFYSVGIGQISSEVPQNLSASRPQDRQFILSSKKLLLSDSGFYLCAWGRGSYNQPQHFGDGTRLSIL.

The chain uses TRBV3-1 and TRBJ1-3; D gene unclear. The CDR3 is 14 residues long. Germline CDR1 LGHDT, CDR2 YNNKEL (reference sequence). The V and J ends lost 7 bases and 2 bases respectively, with 12 bases between them. Here the CDR3 DNA reads TGTGCCAGCATGAGTCAGCAGACTGGAAACACCATATATTTT. It is translated as CASMSQQTGNTIYF.

The V gene is TRBV25-1, the J gene TRBJ2-2; D is unclear. The CDR3 has 16 residues. Germline V CDR1 and CDR2: MGHDK, SYGVNS. V was clipped by 4 bases and J by 1 base, with 13 bases between them. This chain's CDR3 is CASSGYGYQNTGELFF. The CDR3 DNA follows: TGTGCCAGCAGTGGTTATGGGTACCAGAACACCGGGGAGCTGTTTTTT.

The chain combines TRBV29-1 with TRBJ1-1, with D perhaps matching TRBD1 (5 bases). Germline-derived CDR1 and CDR2 are SQVTM and ANQGSEA. V dropped 5 bases and J dropped 4 bases, with 11 bases sitting between them. This CDR3 contains 12 residues. This CDR3 is CSVNQGSTEAFF. In nucleotides, the CDR3 is TGCAGCGTTAACCAGGGTTCCACTGAAGCTTTCTTT. The full variable domain, with the rest looked up from reference TRBV29-1 and TRBJ1-1, is SAVISQKPSRDICQRGTSLTIQCQVDSQVTMMFWYRQQPGQSLTLIATANQGSEATYESGFVIDKFPISRPNLTFSTLTVSNMSPEDSSIYLCSVNQGSTEAFFGQGTRLTVV.

The J gene is TRBJ2-5, the V gene TRBV7-9; either TRBD1 or TRBD2 may supply D (5 bases each). Per germline, CDR1 SEHNR and CDR2 FQNEAQ (reference sequence). The CDR3 length is 15 residues. Trimming shortened V by 7 bases and J by 4 bases, and 19 bases separated the two germline ends. The CDR3 is CASIQRGGGRETQYF. The CDR3 DNA follows: TGTGCCAGCATCCAAAGGGGCGGAGGACGAGAGACCCAGTACTTC.